This paragraph covers one T cell receptor (beta chain) sequence. The sample is drawn from a study of blood T cell repertoires in COVID-19. Study information: T cells, B-cell-depleted T cells, or PBMCs provided the cDNA or gDNA that served as material.

Seattle enrolled patients during active infection and tracked them longitudinally. TCRdb's table, derived via immunoSEQ multiplex PCR, lists solely in-frame clones and lacks some. The sample records 150,000 or so clones, around 83% being singletons. The CDR3 sequence is 15 residues long. CDR1 and CDR2 (germline): SGDLS, YYNGEE. Trimming removed 0 bases from V and 5 bases from J; junction bases left unmatched: 7. The sequenced material came from peripheral blood. This rearrangement joins TRBV9 to TRBJ2-7, with 8 bases matching TRBD1. This receptor was taken from a woman aged 60-70 years with COVID-19, enrolled during active disease. CDR3 sequence: CASSVGQGFIDEQYF. CDR3 sequence (DNA): TGTGCCAGCAGCGTAGGACAGGGGTTTATCGACGAGCAGTACTTC.